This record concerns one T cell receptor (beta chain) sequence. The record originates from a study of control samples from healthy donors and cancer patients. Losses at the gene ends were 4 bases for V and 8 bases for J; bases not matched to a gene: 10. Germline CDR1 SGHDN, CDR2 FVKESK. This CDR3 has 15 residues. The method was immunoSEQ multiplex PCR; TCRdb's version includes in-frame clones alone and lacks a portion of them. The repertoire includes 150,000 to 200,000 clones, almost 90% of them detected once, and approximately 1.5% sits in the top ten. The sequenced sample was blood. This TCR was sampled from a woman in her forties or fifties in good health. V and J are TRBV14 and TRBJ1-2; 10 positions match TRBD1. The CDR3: CASSPTGGWSAGYTF. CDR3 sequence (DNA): TGTGCCAGCAGCCCGACAGGGGGCTGGTCAGCAGGCTACACCTTC.